In its sample, the clone carrying this T cell receptor (beta chain) was seen a few times. TCRdb reprocessed the 5' RACE reads with MiXCR, giving one entry per CDR3 protein. The table has about 250,000 distinct CDR3 sequences, over 12% seen once. The data stem from a study of identical twins. V was shortened by 3 bases and J by 5 bases, with 15 bases between the two germline ends. The length of the CDR3 is 15 residues. The sequencing sample was made of memory (CD45RO+) T cells sorted from blood. The sequence was collected from a woman aged 18-29 years in good health. This chain uses TRBV12-3 or TRBV12-4 with TRBJ2-3, with a weak D call TRBD1 (5 bases). The chain's CDR3 is CASSLVAGRGDTQYF. The CDR3 DNA sequence: TGTGCCAGCAGTTTGGTAGCTGGTAGGGGAGATACGCAGTATTTT.